The clone carrying this TCR beta chain was seen only once. Antigen specificity is unknown. Method: immunoSEQ multiplex PCR; TCRdb's copy keeps in-frame clones and lacks some. This table holds tens of thousands of clones, approximately 90% found once. The data were obtained in a study of OX40 agonist ivuxolimab in advanced cancers. Study-wide points: Partial responders at 0.1-3.0 mg/kg showed near-lowest clonal expansion.

The starting material was CD4+ or CD8+ T cells sorted from blood, obtained in a trial of the OX40 agonist ivuxolimab. This receptor was obtained from an adult with an advanced solid tumor such as melanoma, head and neck, liver or kidney cancer.

The CDR3 coding sequence is TGTGCCAGCTCCCGAGGGCAGGGGGGGAATCAGCCCCAGCATTTT. Residues: CASSRGQGGNQPQHF. The V call is TRBV18, the J call TRBJ1-5, with 7 bases identical to TRBD1. CDR1 is KGHSH and CDR2 is LQKENI in the germline V gene. This CDR3 has 15 residues. V lost 6 bases and J lost 4; bases outside the gene matches: 9.